The 25 T cell receptor beta chains reported below all come from one sample, sequenced in a study of T cells in Graves' hyperthyroidism and ophthalmopathy. The CDR3 regions of TCR beta were amplified from RNA transcripts. First-round RT-PCR with HTBI primers amplified the TCR CDR3 region. TCRdb re-derived calls from the multiplex PCR reads in MiXCR, one entry per CDR3 protein. The repertoire has approximately 590,000 distinct CDR3 sequences, 15% to 19% of them found once; the top ten carry roughly 7.3%. The sequenced sample was blood. The receptors here all came from a woman aged 25 to 45 with Graves' hyperthyroidism.

This clonotype was seen many times. The chain combines TRBV30 with TRBJ1-5, with 7 bases that match TRBD1. V trimming: 6 bases; J trimming: 4 bases; junction bases outside the gene matches: 12. The CDR3 is 15 residues long. CDR1 GTSNPN and CDR2 SVGIG come from the germline V gene (reference sequence). The chain's CDR3 is CACGIRGSGNQPQHF. CDR3 sequence (DNA): TGTGCCTGCGGAATCAGGGGGTCTGGGAATCAGCCCCAGCATTTT.

This clonotype was counted between two and nine times. The genes are TRBV6-1 and TRBJ1-2, with D possibly TRBD1 on 5 matching bases. Trimming removed 4 bases from V and 1 base from J, with 16 bases in between. CDR1 and CDR2 (germline): MNHNS, SASEGT. The CDR3 length is 16 residues. This chain's CDR3 is CASSAPLRDGNYGYTF. CDR3 in DNA: TGTGCCAGCAGTGCCCCCCTCAGGGACGGTAACTATGGCTACACCTTC.

V is TRBV18 and J is TRBJ1-1; a possible D gene is TRBD1 (5 bases). Trimming took 2 bases from V and 5 from J, leaving 15 bases between them. Germline V gene sequence: CDR1 KGHSH, CDR2 LQKENI. This CDR3 region has 15 residues. The CDR3 region is CASSPGRDRPTEAFF. The CDR3 DNA sequence: TGTGCCAGCTCACCAGGGCGAGACAGACCAACTGAAGCTTTCTTT.

Details on this clonotype: A much larger clonotype is one base distant, so this may be a read error. Here the CDR3 reads CAWSVGSSYSSPLHF. DNA of the CDR3: TGTGCCTGGAGTGTTGGGAGCTCCTATAGTTCACCCCTCCACTTT. The rearrangement joins TRBV30 to TRBJ1-6; D gene uncertain. This CDR3 has 15 amino acids. Germline V gene lookup returns CDR1 GTSNPN and CDR2 SVGIG (reference sequence).

This clonotype has ten or more counts. The rearrangement uses TRBV7-9 and TRBJ2-7, with TRBD2 identical over 9 bases. Germline values: CDR1 SEHNR, CDR2 FQNEAQ (reference sequence). The CDR3 totals 16 residues. J gave up 3 bases and V 5 bases, and 11 bases lay outside the gene matches. The CDR3 region is CASSPTGTSRNYEQYF. In DNA form, the CDR3 reads TGTGCCAGCAGCCCGACTGGGACTAGCCGTAACTACGAGCAGTACTTC.

This clonotype showed up many times. This chain links TRBV6-2 or TRBV6-3 with TRBJ2-7, with a tentative D call TRBD1 (6 bases). Deletions cut 5 bases from V and 3 bases from J, with 17 bases between. In germline, CDR1 is MNHEY, CDR2 SVGEGT. CDR3 length: 15 amino acids. CDR3 loop: CASSDHGTRDYEQYF. Written as DNA, the CDR3 is TGTGCCAGCAGTGACCACGGGACACGCGACTACGAGCAGTACTTC.

Details on this clonotype: Being one base from a much bigger clone, this may be a read error. The gene calls are TRBV18 and TRBJ1-4; D unclear. CDR1 KGHSH and CDR2 LQKENI come from the germline V gene. This CDR3 has 15 amino acids. Trimming removed 4 bases at V and 11 bases at J, with 20 bases between. CDR3 DNA sequence: TGTGCCAGCTCACTACCGGTTGGCAAGGCAAGGAAACTGTTTTTT. It is translated as CASSLPVGKARKLFF.

A word on this clonotype: One junction end disagrees with the germline gene, perhaps due to a read error. The chain links TRBV2 to TRBJ1-2; 11 nucleotides agree with TRBD1. The CDR3 spans 16 residues. Germline CDR1 reads SNHLY; CDR2 reads FYNNEI. CDR3 residues: CASSNSGQGAIYSYTF. CDR3 DNA: TGTGCCAGCAGTAATTCAGGACAGGGGGCGATCTATAGCTACACCTTC.

This clonotype was counted a few times. The chain couples TRBV7-9 to TRBJ1-4, with no clear D. The germline V gene encodes CDR1 SEHNR and CDR2 FQNEAQ (reference sequence). The CDR3 spans 15 residues. The ends were cut back, 5 bases at V and 0 bases at J, with 10 bases in the middle. The CDR3 spells CASSPSTPTNEKLFF. For the CDR3, the DNA is TGTGCCAGCAGCCCTAGCACCCCAACTAATGAAAAACTGTTTTTT.

This clonotype has ten or more counts. CDR3 sequence (DNA): TGTGCCAGTAGTCCCAGGGAGATTAGCAATCAGCCCCAGCATTTT. It codes for CASSPREISNQPQHF. The chain uses TRBV19 and TRBJ1-5; TRBD1 is a possible D gene (5 bases). Trimming removed 5 bases from V and 0 bases from J, with 11 bases in between. The CDR3 is 15 residues long. The germline gives CDR1 LNHDA, CDR2 SQIVND (reference sequence).

This clonotype has just a few counts. The chain recombines TRBV5-6 with TRBJ1-1, with D unclear. The CDR3 has 14 amino acids. Germline CDR1 is SGHDT and CDR2 is YYEEEE. Between the trimmed V and J ends, which lost 3 bases and 1 base, there was a span of 10 bases. The CDR3 DNA sequence: TGTGCCAGCAGCTCAACTACAAGGAACACTGAAGCTTTCTTT. Its protein product is CASSSTTRNTEAFF.

The chain links TRBV7-6 to TRBJ1-5; TRBD1 aligns across 9 bases. Germline V gene sequence: CDR1 SGHVS, CDR2 FNYEAQ. The V gene end was trimmed by 5 bases and the J gene end by 3 bases; junction bases not matched to a gene: 5. This CDR3 contains 15 residues. CDR3 region: CASSGGQGPNQPQHF. Here the CDR3 DNA reads TGTGCCAGCAGCGGGGGACAGGGCCCCAATCAGCCCCAGCATTTT.

This clonotype was counted only a few times. The chain employs TRBV7-3 and TRBJ1-4; D call uncertain. Germline V CDR1 and CDR2: SGHTA, FQGTGA. Trimming left V 5 bases short and J 4 bases short, with 5 bases between. The CDR3 length is 12 residues. The CDR3 nucleotides read TGTGCCAGCAGCCCGGATAATGAAAAACTGTTTTTT. Translating gives CASSPDNEKLFF.

This clonotype came up a few times. V usage is TRBV6-1 and J usage is TRBJ1-1, with D hard to call. CDR1 and CDR2 from the germline V gene are MNHNS and SASEGT. V shed 9 bases and J shed 0 bases, with 11 bases lying between them. This CDR3 spans 13 amino acids. This CDR3 reads CASIHPLNTEAFF. CDR3 nucleotides: TGTGCCAGTATACACCCTCTGAACACTGAAGCTTTCTTT.

This clonotype has more than one count but fewer than ten. Mismatch with germline at one junction end may stem from a read error. This chain connects TRBV7-9 to TRBJ1-6, with TRBD1 matching 9 bases. Germline loops: CDR1 SEHNR, CDR2 FQNEAQ (reference sequence). This CDR3 has 14 amino acids. This CDR3 is CASSQGQGNPPLHF. CDR3 coding DNA: TGTGCCAGCAGCCAGGGACAGGGTAATCCACCCCTCCACTTT. The variable domain in full, with the rest retrieved from reference TRBV7-9 and TRBJ1-6, is DTGVSQNPRHKITKRGQNVTFRCDPISEHNRLYWYRQTLGQGPEFLTYFQNEAQLEKSRLLSDRFSAERPKGSFSTLEIQRTEQGDSAMYLCASSQGQGNPPLHFGNGTRLTVT.

The rearrangement links TRBV3-1 to TRBJ2-5; 11 positions agree with TRBD1. The length of the CDR3 is 16 residues. With V trimmed by 2 bases and J by 4 bases, 6 bases remained unmatched. Germline loops: CDR1 LGHDT, CDR2 YNNKEL (reference sequence). The CDR3 region has the DNA TGTGCCAGCAGCCAAAGCGTCGGGACAGGGGGAGAGACCCAGTACTTC. Translated: CASSQSVGTGGETQYF.

Ten or more counts support this clonotype. DNA for the CDR3: TGTGCCAGCAGCCGGCCGCAGGGGAAAGGTGATTACGAGCAGTACTTC. Its protein is CASSRPQGKGDYEQYF. V and J are TRBV7-8 and TRBJ2-7, with D perhaps TRBD1 (6 bases). CDR1 SGHVS and CDR2 FQNEAQ come from the germline V gene. This CDR3 contains 16 residues. The ends were cut back, 5 bases at V and 4 bases at J, with 21 bases in the middle.

This clonotype was seen at least ten times. The rearrangement joins TRBV30 to TRBJ2-1; 8 bases are a match to TRBD2. The CDR3 extends over 16 amino acids. V lost 0 bases and J lost 7; bases outside the gene matches: 11. Germline CDR1 is GTSNPN and CDR2 is SVGIG (reference sequence). CDR3 amino acids: CAWSVRNTGGTNEQFF. DNA of the CDR3: TGTGCCTGGAGTGTACGTAATACGGGAGGGACAAATGAGCAGTTCTTC. Full variable domain (missing parts from reference TRBV30 and TRBJ2-1): SQTIHQWPATLVQPVGSPLSLECTVEGTSNPNLYWYRQAAGRGLQLLFYSVGIGQISSEVPQNLSASRPQDRQFILSSKKLLLSDSGFYLCAWSVRNTGGTNEQFFGPGTRLTVL.

This rearrangement joins TRBV27 to TRBJ1-5; 8 bases are a match to TRBD1. J lost 7 bases, V lost 5 bases, and 7 bases had no gene match. In germline, CDR1 is MNHEY, CDR2 SMNVEV (reference sequence). The CDR3 has 14 residues. CDR3 bases: TGTGCCAGCAGTCGAGGACAGGGAATCCAGCCCCAGCATTTT. Translated, it gives CASSRGQGIQPQHF.

The chain couples TRBV6-5 to TRBJ2-2, with D perhaps matching TRBD1 (5 bases). Germline loops: CDR1 MNHEY, CDR2 SVGAGI. The ends were cut back, 1 base at V and 4 bases at J, with 10 bases in the middle. This CDR3 comprises 15 residues. The CDR3 is CASSYWGSSTGELFF. Written as DNA, the CDR3 is TGTGCCAGCAGTTACTGGGGCAGCTCCACCGGGGAGCTGTTTTTT.

This clonotype was detected ten times or more. V is TRBV11-2 and J is TRBJ2-7; 9 nucleotides align to TRBD2. With 5 bases clipped from V and 4 bases from J, the junction kept 15 bases outside the gene matches. The CDR3 loop spans 17 amino acids. The germline V gene encodes CDR1 SGHAT and CDR2 FQNNGV. DNA of the CDR3: TGTGCCAGCAGCAACCTAGCACTGCGGGAGGGCAGGTACGAGCAGTACTTC. Translation: CASSNLALREGRYEQYF. The full variable domain, with the rest looked up from reference TRBV11-2 and TRBJ2-7, is EAGVAQSPRYKIIEKRQSVAFWCNPISGHATLYWYQQILGQGPKLLIQFQNNGVVDDSQLPKDRFSAERLKGVDSTLKIQPAKLEDSAVYLCASSNLALREGRYEQYFGPGTRLTVT.

V is TRBV13 and J is TRBJ1-6; no firm D call. Germline V gene lookup returns CDR1 PRHDT and CDR2 FYEKMQ (reference sequence). Trimming left V 7 bases short and J 10 bases short, with 11 bases between. There are 12 residues in the CDR3. The CDR3 DNA is TGTGCCAGCAAGATGGGAGGCTCACCCCTCCACTTT. Amino acids: CASKMGGSPLHF.

The rearrangement uses TRBV10-3 and TRBJ1-3, with 10 bases lining up with TRBD1. The V gene end was trimmed by 7 bases and the J gene end by 7 bases; junction bases not matched to a gene: 7. This CDR3 spans 14 amino acids. Germline CDR1 and CDR2: ENHRY and SYGVKD. CDR3 in DNA: TGTGCCATCACTGTGACAGGGGGCTCGAACACCATATATTTT. It encodes CAITVTGGSNTIYF.

The chain is built from TRBV5-1 and TRBJ2-1; no clear D gene. V was shortened by 1 base and J by 8 bases, with 10 bases between the two germline ends. The germline gives CDR1 SGHRS, CDR2 YFSETQ. This CDR3 is built from 13 residues. The CDR3 loop is CASSLPVSDEQFF. Written as DNA, the CDR3 is TGCGCCAGCAGCTTGCCCGTTTCGGATGAGCAGTTCTTC.

This clonotype appeared many times. This chain links TRBV6-2 or TRBV6-3 with TRBJ2-5; D perhaps matches TRBD1 (5 bases). The CDR3 is 14 amino acids. V lost 2 bases, J lost 5 bases, and 12 bases lay in between. Germline V gives CDR1 MNHEY, CDR2 SVGEGT. In DNA, the CDR3 is TGTGCCAGCAGTTACGGCAGGAGACAGGAGACCCAGTACTTC. This translates into CASSYGRRQETQYF.